This T cell receptor (beta chain) was documented in a study of beta chain features in type 1 diabetes. Sequenced material consisted of expressed TCRB transcripts (all of the isolated RNA was reverse transcribed). Data came from immunoSEQ multiplex PCR; TCRdb stores just in-frame clones and leaves some out. The table includes around 240,000 clones, around 68% detected once. The V and J ends lost 3 bases and 8 bases respectively, with 17 bases between them. The CDR3 has 15 residues. Germline V gives CDR1 MNHNS, CDR2 SASEGT. Sequencing was carried out using naive CD4+ T cells from blood. The sequence was obtained from a young man in good health. The chain is built from TRBV6-1 and TRBJ2-1; D may be TRBD1 or TRBD2 (5 bases each). CDR3 sequence reads: CASSDRDGLFDEQFF. The CDR3 DNA reads TGTGCCAGCAGTGACAGGGACGGGCTATTCGATGAGCAGTTCTTC.